Below are 7 T cell receptor beta chains sequenced from a single sample in a study of radiotherapy plus CTLA-4 blockade in lung cancer (dated by TCRdb to between 2018 and 2020). Libraries were built with the immunoSEQ multiplex PCR assay. TCRdb provides this immuneACCESS table in a form limited to in-frame rearrangements. Some clones are lacking; in checked studies, under half of them reflect an unresolved V gene, and why the rest are absent is not known. The sample table shows tens of thousands of clones, and roughly three quarters are seen once. The ten largest account for 8.5% of the sample. Sequencing used peripheral blood, obtained from a patient treated with radiotherapy plus ipilimumab. All receptors come from a human donor with non-small cell lung cancer who had a complete response to radiotherapy plus ipilimumab.

This clone came up once. The J gene is TRBJ2-7, the V gene TRBV7-9; D possibly corresponds to TRBD2 (6 bases). V was clipped by 1 base and J by 6 bases, with 13 bases between them. The germline CDR1 and CDR2 sequences are SEHNR and FQNEAQ (reference sequence). The CDR3 is made up of 14 amino acids. DNA for the CDR3: TGTGCCAGCAGCTTAGACGCATTGGGAGGCGAGCAGTACGTC. It translates to CASSLDALGGEQYV.

The chain couples TRBV18 to TRBJ1-2, with 7 bases that match TRBD1. Germline CDR1 KGHSH, CDR2 LQKENI. The V and J ends lost 5 bases and 7 bases, in that order; junction bases with no gene match: 7. CDR3 length: 13 amino acids. CDR3 nucleotides: TGTGCCAGCTCAACCGAGAGACAGGGTGGCTACACCTTC. Its protein is CASSTERQGGYTF.

This clone was counted a single time. Compared with germline, one end of the junction differs, possibly owing to a read error. As DNA, the CDR3 is TGTGCTAGCAGCCTGGACAGGGATCAGCCCCAGCATTTT. It specifies CASSLDRDQPQHF. V usage is TRBV7-7 and J usage is TRBJ1-5, with 8 nucleotides matching TRBD1. CDR3 size: 13 residues. Germline CDR1 SSHAT, CDR2 FNYEAQ (reference sequence).

The rearrangement joins TRBV6-1 to TRBJ1-2; 7 bases align to TRBD1. The germline CDR1 and CDR2 sequences are MNHNS and SASEGT. This CDR3 has 15 residues. The V segment lost 5 bases and the J segment 2 bases; nucleotides outside the gene matches: 8. CDR3 in DNA: TGTGCCAGCAGTAGCAAGACAGGGACCAACTATGGCTACACCTTC. Protein product: CASSSKTGTNYGYTF.

This sequence joins TRBV11-3 and TRBJ1-5, with D tentatively TRBD1 (5 bases). The CDR3 extends over 13 amino acids. Germline assignment: CDR1 SGHNT and CDR2 YENEEA. The ends were cut back, 3 bases at V and 5 bases at J, with 8 bases in the middle. The DNA of the CDR3 is TGTGCCAGCAGCTTTGACAGCTATCAGCCCCAGCATTTT. This encodes CASSFDSYQPQHF.

The V gene is TRBV6-1, the J gene TRBJ1-6; D is perhaps TRBD1 (5 bases). Trimming took off 1 base at V and 4 bases at J, with 8 bases between the two ends. In germline, CDR1 is MNHNS, CDR2 SASEGT. The CDR3 has 15 amino acids. This CDR3 reads CASSEGQRYNSPLHF. The CDR3 DNA follows: TGTGCCAGCAGTGAAGGACAGAGGTATAATTCACCCCTCCACTTT.

This sequence joins TRBV6-1 and TRBJ2-1; 7 bases fit TRBD1. The CDR3 is 13 residues long. Germline CDR1 MNHNS, CDR2 SASEGT. V dropped 4 bases and J dropped 6; count of bases not matched to a gene: 3. In DNA form, the CDR3 reads TGTGCCAGCAGTGTTGGGACAGTCAATGAGCAGTTCTTC. This sequence encodes CASSVGTVNEQFF.